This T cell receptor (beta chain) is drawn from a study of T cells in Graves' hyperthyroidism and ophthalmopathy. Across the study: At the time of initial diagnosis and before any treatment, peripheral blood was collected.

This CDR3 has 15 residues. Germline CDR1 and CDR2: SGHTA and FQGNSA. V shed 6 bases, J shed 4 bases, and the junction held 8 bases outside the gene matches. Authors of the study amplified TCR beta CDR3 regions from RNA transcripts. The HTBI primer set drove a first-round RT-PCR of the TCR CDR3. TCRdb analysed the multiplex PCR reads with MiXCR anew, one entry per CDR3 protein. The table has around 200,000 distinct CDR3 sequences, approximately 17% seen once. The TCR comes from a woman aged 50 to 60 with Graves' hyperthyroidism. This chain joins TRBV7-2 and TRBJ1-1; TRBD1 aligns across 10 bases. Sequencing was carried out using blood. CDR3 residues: CASSRTGTGVTEAFF. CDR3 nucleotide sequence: TGTGCCAGCAGTCGGACCGGGACAGGGGTCACTGAAGCTTTCTTT.